One and the same sample provided the 3 T cell receptor beta chains below, sequenced in a study of early T cells in non-severe SARS-CoV-2 infection. TCRdb ran MiXCR on the 5' RACE reads and lists one entry per CDR3 protein. The data contain 98,000 or so distinct CDR3 sequences, around an eighth of them singletons. Sequencing input: whole blood. These receptors came from an adult who was a healthcare worker with PCR-confirmed SARS-CoV-2 infection or an uninfected control (not recorded which).

CDR3 region: CASSQVGDYGYTF. In DNA form, the CDR3 reads TGCGCCAGCAGCCAAGTAGGGGACTATGGCTACACCTTC. This chain links TRBV4-1 with TRBJ1-2; the D gene is possibly TRBD1 (5 bases). Trimming shortened V by 1 base and J by 3 bases, and 6 bases separated the two germline ends. This CDR3 has 13 amino acids. Germline CDR1 is MGHRA and CDR2 is YSYEKL.

This clonotype was detected many times. This rearrangement joins TRBV6-6 to TRBJ2-3; 7 bases fit TRBD2. In germline, CDR1 is MNHNY, CDR2 SVGAGI (reference sequence). The CDR3 sequence is 16 residues long. With 4 bases clipped from V and 1 base from J, the junction kept 8 bases outside the gene matches. CDR3 amino acids: CASSSLTGGGTDTQYF. The CDR3 DNA is TGTGCCAGCAGTTCCCTGACGGGGGGTGGCACAGATACGCAGTATTTT.

This clonotype was counted between two and nine times. Germline is not matched at one junction end, which may reflect a read error. The chain carries TRBV9 and TRBJ1-4, with D unresolved. This CDR3 is built from 11 residues. Germline CDR1 SGDLS, CDR2 YYNGEE. CDR3 amino acids: CASSVGEKLFF. In DNA, the CDR3 is TGTGCCAGCAGCGTTGGAGAAAAGCTGTTTTTT.